This T cell receptor beta chain was sequenced in a study of beta chain features in type 1 diabetes. Study-level information: Patients shared similar age, gender and cell yields with healthy donors. All samples combined gave 90 million to 130 million sorted cells for examination.

Every isolated RNA sample was fully reverse transcribed, so sequencing captured expressed TCRB transcripts. Generated by immunoSEQ multiplex PCR, the TCRdb table keeps only in-frame clones and is missing some. The table lists fewer than 300,000 clones, approximately 11% of them singletons. Germline V gene lookup returns CDR1 LNHDA and CDR2 SQIVND (reference sequence). The CDR3 has 15 amino acids. The ends lost 5 bases at V and 1 base at J; junction bases unmatched: 8. Findings and limits, study-wide: Whether TCRB rearrangement is influenced by HLA type was left unresolved in this analysis. The naive, central memory and Treg TCRB repertoires showed an apparent similarity that was greater among patients than among healthy donors. Shortening of TCRB CDR3s, moderate but significant, appeared in all four CD4+ subsets of Type 1 diabetes patients.

Concerning this clone: Its antigen remains unidentified.

Sequencing was carried out using naive CD4+ T cells from blood. This clonotype was obtained from a man aged 30-40 years with type 1 diabetes. The rearrangement joins TRBV19 to TRBJ2-7; 7 positions agree with TRBD1. CDR3 amino acids: CASSGRTGASYEQYF. The CDR3 DNA is TGTGCCAGTAGTGGAAGGACAGGCGCTTCCTACGAGCAGTACTTC. The whole variable domain, remainder taken from reference TRBV19 and TRBJ2-7, is DGGITQSPKYLFRKEGQNVTLSCEQNLNHDAMYWYRQDPGQGLRLIYYSQIVNDFQKGDIAEGYSVSREKKESFPLTVTSAQKNPTAFYLCASSGRTGASYEQYFGPGTRLTVT.